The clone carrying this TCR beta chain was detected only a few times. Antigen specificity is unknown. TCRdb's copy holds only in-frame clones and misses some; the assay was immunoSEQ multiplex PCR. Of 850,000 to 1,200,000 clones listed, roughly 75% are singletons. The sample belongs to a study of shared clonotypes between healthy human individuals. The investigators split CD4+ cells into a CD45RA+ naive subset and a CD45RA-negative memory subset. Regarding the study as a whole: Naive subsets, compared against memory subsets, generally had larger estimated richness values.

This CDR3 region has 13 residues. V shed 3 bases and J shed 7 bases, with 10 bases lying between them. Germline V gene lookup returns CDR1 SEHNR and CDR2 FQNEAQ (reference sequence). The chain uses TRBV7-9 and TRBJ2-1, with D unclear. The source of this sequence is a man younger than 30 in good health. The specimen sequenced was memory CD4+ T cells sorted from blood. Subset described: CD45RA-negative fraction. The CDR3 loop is CASSFWGGNEQFF. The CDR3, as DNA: TGTGCCAGCAGCTTCTGGGGTGGTAATGAGCAGTTCTTC.